This T cell receptor beta chain was sequenced for a study of cytotoxic CD8 clonotypes in ibrutinib-treated CLL. As for the study in general: Response specimens were obtained following a median treatment duration of around 12 months, with a range of 6 to 36.

V was pared by 9 bases and J by 2 bases, with 15 bases between. CDR3 length: 14 amino acids. Germline V gene lookup returns CDR1 LNHDA and CDR2 SQIVND (reference sequence). Only in-frame clones appear in the TCRdb table, and some are missing; sequencing was by immunoSEQ multiplex PCR. The sample yields roughly 51,000 clones, more than 45% seen once. The source of this sequence is a human donor with chronic lymphocytic leukemia. This material consisted of PBMCs, taken after 12 months of ibrutinib treatment. The chain links TRBV19 to TRBJ2-3, with D possibly matching TRBD1 (6 bases). CDR3 sequence (DNA): TGTGCCAGCAACTACAGGGCAACCACAGATACGCAGTATTTT. This gives the protein CASNYRATTDTQYF.